This TCR beta chain originates from a study of OX40 agonist ivuxolimab in advanced cancers. Study as a whole: The study gave patients intravenous ivuxolimab at 0.01 to 10 mg/kg every 2 weeks. Of the participants, 40% to 50% had some prior anti-PD-1, anti-PD-L1 or anti-CTLA-4 therapy, which was allowed. A partial response was reached by three patients: one with hepatocellular carcinoma and two with cutaneous melanoma.

Points from the study as a whole: At doses 0.1 to 3.0 mg/kg, CD4+ and CD8+ clones expanded.

In regard to this clone: Its matching antigen is unknown.

Measured with immunoSEQ multiplex PCR; TCRdb has only the in-frame clones, and not every one. The profile shows under 95,000 clones, more than 75% of them singletons. This TCR derives from an adult with an advanced solid tumor such as melanoma, head and neck, liver or kidney cancer. The sequencing used CD4+ or CD8+ T cells sorted from blood, collected in a trial of the OX40 agonist ivuxolimab.

This CDR3 reads CASSLGLAGVSYEQYF. Here the CDR3 DNA reads TGTGCCAGCAGCTTGGGGCTAGCGGGCGTCTCCTACGAGCAGTACTTC. The rearrangement uses TRBV5-4 and TRBJ2-7; TRBD2 matches 8 bases. From germline, CDR1 is SGHNT and CDR2 YYREEE (reference sequence). The CDR3 totals 16 residues. Trimming at V came to 0 bases and at J to 0 bases, leaving 5 bases not matched to a gene.